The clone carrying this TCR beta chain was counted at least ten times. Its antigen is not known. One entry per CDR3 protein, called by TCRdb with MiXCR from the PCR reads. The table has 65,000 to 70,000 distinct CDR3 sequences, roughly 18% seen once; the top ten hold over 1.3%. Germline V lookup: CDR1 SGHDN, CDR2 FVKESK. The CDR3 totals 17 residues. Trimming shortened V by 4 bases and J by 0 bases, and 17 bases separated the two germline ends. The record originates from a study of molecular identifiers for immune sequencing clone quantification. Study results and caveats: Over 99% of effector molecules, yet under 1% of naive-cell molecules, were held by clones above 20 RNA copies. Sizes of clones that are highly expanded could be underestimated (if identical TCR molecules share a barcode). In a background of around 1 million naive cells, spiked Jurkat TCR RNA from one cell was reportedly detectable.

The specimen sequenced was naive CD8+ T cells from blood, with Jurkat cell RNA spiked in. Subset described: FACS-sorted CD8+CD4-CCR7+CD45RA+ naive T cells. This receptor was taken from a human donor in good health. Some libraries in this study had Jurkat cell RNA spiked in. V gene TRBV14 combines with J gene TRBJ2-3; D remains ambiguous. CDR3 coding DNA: TGTGCCAGCAGCCTGCTAGGTGGTCGAGCCAGCACAGATACGCAGTATTTT. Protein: CASSLLGGRASTDTQYF.